The clone carrying this T cell receptor (beta chain) has a handful of counts. Its cognate antigen is unknown. A read error may produce the germline difference seen at one junction end. The data originate from a study of CD8 T cells in ankylosing spondylitis. Study-wide findings and caveats: Past studies reported some motif variants in reactive arthritis synovial fluid and blood. In ankylosing spondylitis patients, matched synovial fluid reportedly showed significant enrichment of disease-linked clones.

One entry per CDR3 protein results from TCRdb running MiXCR on the 5' RACE reads. This sample has over 100,000 distinct CDR3 sequences, with 6% to 8.5% found just once. The length of the CDR3 is 18 residues. The V gene is TRBV12-3 or TRBV12-4, the J gene TRBJ2-2; TRBD2 matches 8 bases. This sequence was found in a male donor with ankylosing spondylitis or in good health (not recorded which). Sequenced material: blood, either unsorted or a sorted T cell fraction (not recorded which). The CDR3, as DNA: TGTGCCATCAGTTCCTACCTGACTAGCGCGACAAACACCGGGGAGCTGTTTTTT. It is translated as CAISSYLTSATNTGELFF.